One sample yielded the 27 T cell receptor beta chains listed below, sequenced in a study of blood T cell repertoires in COVID-19 (dated by TCRdb to 2018 to 2020). The library was obtained by the immunoSEQ multiplex PCR assay. TCRdb limited this immuneACCESS table to in-frame rearrangements with V and J called. A share of clones is missing; checked studies link under half to unresolved V genes, and the rest is unexplained. For this sample the table gives about 8,000 clones, of which around 80% were detected only once. The ten largest clones take up approximately 30% of the sample. Sequenced sample: peripheral blood. The receptors here all came from a human donor in a cohort sampled during active COVID-19.

This sequence joins TRBV7-8 and TRBJ2-2; 8 bases are a match to TRBD2. CDR1 SGHVS and CDR2 FQNEAQ come from the germline V gene. V shed 5 bases, J shed 0 bases, and the junction held 2 bases outside the gene matches. The CDR3 sequence is 15 residues long. This CDR3 reads CASSRSGANTGELFF. Written as DNA, the CDR3 is TGTGCCAGCAGCCGTAGCGGGGCGAACACCGGGGAGCTGTTTTTT.

Written as DNA, the CDR3 is TGTGCCAGCAGTGAAGACGGGAACTATGGCTACACCTTC. Its protein is CASSEDGNYGYTF. The chain couples TRBV2 to TRBJ1-2; D is unresolved. Per germline, CDR1 SNHLY and CDR2 FYNNEI. The length of the CDR3 is 13 residues. V lost 1 base and J lost 2, with 5 bases in between.

This chain uses TRBV6-1 with TRBJ1-1, with unresolved D. Germline CDR1 is MNHNS and CDR2 is SASEGT. V was clipped by 3 bases and J by 4 bases, with 12 bases between them. The CDR3 spans 14 residues. The CDR3 region has the DNA TGTGCCAGCAGTGATTTACGTCTGAGCACTGAAGCTTTCTTT. Residues: CASSDLRLSTEAFF.

This clone has more than one count but fewer than ten. The chain couples TRBV3-1 (or the pseudogene TRBV3-2) to TRBJ2-5; TRBD2 matches at 10 bases. The CDR3 has 17 residues. The V segment lost 3 bases and the J segment 1 base; nucleotides outside the gene matches: 8. Per germline, CDR1 LGHDT and CDR2 YNNKEL (reference sequence). CDR3 in DNA: TGTGCCAGCAGCCACTCTCCGACTAGCGGGTTCCAAGAGACCCAGTACTTC. Its protein is CASSHSPTSGFQETQYF.

The chain carries TRBV19 and TRBJ2-5; 9 nucleotides line up with TRBD1. CDR3 length: 12 residues. Germline CDR1 is LNHDA and CDR2 is SQIVND (reference sequence). CDR3 DNA: TGTGTCGCCCGGGACAGGGTGGGGACCCAGTACTTC. As protein: CVARDRVGTQYF.

The chain has TRBV7-9 and TRBJ2-5; 11 bases are shared with TRBD2. V was clipped by 6 bases and J by 5 bases; unmatched bases: 14. Germline CDR1 reads SEHNR; CDR2 reads FQNEAQ (reference sequence). The CDR3 runs 17 residues. CDR3: CASSSITGTSGAETQYF. The CDR3 DNA sequence: TGTGCCAGCAGTAGTATCACCGGGACTAGCGGTGCTGAGACCCAGTACTTC.

This clone ranks as large. The chain carries TRBV6-5 and TRBJ1-1; D ambiguous. This CDR3 is built from 13 residues. Per germline, CDR1 MNHEY and CDR2 SVGAGI. Trimming took 6 bases from V and 4 from J, leaving 12 bases between them. CDR3: CASRCRECTEAFF. CDR3 DNA: TGTGCCAGCAGGTGTCGGGAATGCACTGAAGCTTTCTTT.

This clone came up a few times. Sequence at one end of the junction differs from germline and may be a read error. The V call is TRBV5-5, the J call TRBJ1-1; 7 nucleotides agree with TRBD1. This CDR3 has 12 residues. Germline V gene data show CDR1 as SGHKS and CDR2 as YYEKEE (reference sequence). The CDR3 sequence is CASSFDRAEAFF. CDR3 in DNA: TGTGCCAGCAGCTTCGACAGGGCTGAGGCTTTCTTT.

V and J are TRBV9 and TRBJ1-5; D gene uncertain. V lost 0 bases and J lost 4, with 5 bases in between. Germline values: CDR1 SGDLS, CDR2 YYNGEE. This CDR3 has 13 residues. Here the CDR3 reads CASSVDWNQPQHF. CDR3 DNA: TGTGCCAGCAGCGTAGACTGGAATCAGCCCCAGCATTTT.

This chain joins TRBV6-2 or TRBV6-3 and TRBJ1-5, with 8 bases identical to TRBD1. The CDR3 contains 13 residues. V was pared by 5 bases and J by 9 bases, with 6 bases of the junction left unmatched. Looked up from germline, CDR1 is MNHEY and CDR2 is SVGEGT. The CDR3 DNA sequence: TGTGCCAGCAGTGGGACAGGTCAAGGGCCCCAGCATTTT. The encoded protein is CASSGTGQGPQHF.

For the CDR3, the DNA is TGTGCCAGCAGATACGATGGACTAGCTTCGGATGAGCAGTTCTTC. It specifies CASRYDGLASDEQFF. The chain carries TRBV11-1 and TRBJ2-1; 8 nucleotides line up with TRBD2. The CDR3 extends over 15 amino acids. Germline CDR1 reads SGHAT; CDR2 reads FQDESV (reference sequence). V shed 6 bases and J 8 bases; nucleotides not matched to a gene: 12.

This clone was counted only a few times. This chain links TRBV7-3 with TRBJ2-3; TRBD2 agrees at 8 bases. Germline CDR1 and CDR2: SGHTA and FQGTGA. The CDR3 has 16 amino acids. Trimming at V came to 2 bases and at J to 5 bases, leaving 9 bases not matched to a gene. As DNA, the CDR3 is TGTGCCAGCAGCTTATCCGGAGCGGGAGTCGAAGATACGCAGTATTTT. Translation: CASSLSGAGVEDTQYF.

This rearrangement joins TRBV25-1 to TRBJ2-5, with a possible D match to TRBD2 (6 bases). CDR1 is MGHDK, CDR2 SYGVNS, per germline. Trimming took 8 bases from V and 3 from J, leaving 13 bases between them. CDR3 length equals 13 residues. The CDR3 protein is CASSSGRKETQYF. The CDR3 nucleotides read TGTGCCAGCTCCTCCGGGAGAAAAGAGACCCAGTACTTC. Using reference TRBV25-1 and TRBJ2-5 for the parts outside the CDR3, the full variable domain is EADIYQTPRYLVIGTGKKITLECSQTMGHDKMYWYQQDPGMELHLIHYSYGVNSTEKGDLSSESTVSRIRTEHFPLTLESARPSHTSQYLCASSSGRKETQYFGPGTRLLVL.

The rearrangement joins TRBV13 to TRBJ1-2, with D tentatively TRBD1 (6 bases). Looked up from germline, CDR1 is PRHDT and CDR2 is FYEKMQ (reference sequence). V lost 3 bases to trimming and J lost 8 bases, with 10 bases between them. The CDR3 is 12 amino acids. The DNA for the CDR3 is TGTGCCAGCAGCTTTTCTACAGGGGGCTACACCTTC. This sequence encodes CASSFSTGGYTF.

This clone appeared a single time. V usage is TRBV18 and J usage is TRBJ1-1, with 11 bases fitting TRBD1. Trimming took 4 bases from V and 10 from J; bases not matched to a gene: 2. This CDR3 contains 12 residues. Germline V gene sequence: CDR1 KGHSH, CDR2 LQKENI. As DNA, the CDR3 is TGTGCCAGCTCACAGGACAGGGGGCTAGCTTTCTTT. It codes for CASSQDRGLAFF. Using reference TRBV18 and TRBJ1-1 for the parts outside the CDR3, the full variable domain is NAGVMQNPRHLVRRRGQEARLRCSPMKGHSHVYWYRQLPEEGLKFMVYLQKENIIDESGMPKERFSAEFPKEGPSILRIQQVVRGDSAAYFCASSQDRGLAFFGQGTRLTVV.

CDR3 sequence (DNA): TGTGCCAGCAGCTTCATCGCAGGGAACACCGGGGAGCTGTTTTTT. It encodes CASSFIAGNTGELFF. The chain recombines TRBV7-2 with TRBJ2-2; D uncertain. The CDR3 covers 15 residues. The ends were cut back, 3 bases at V and 1 base at J, with 9 bases in the middle. Germline assignment: CDR1 SGHTA and CDR2 FQGNSA.

This sequence joins TRBV3-1 (or the pseudogene TRBV3-2) and TRBJ2-3, with D perhaps TRBD2 (6 bases). Germline V gene data show CDR1 as LGHDT and CDR2 as YNNKEL (reference sequence). The CDR3 is made up of 13 amino acids. V shed 3 bases and J shed 5 bases, with 9 bases lying between them. The CDR3 loop is CASSQATRDTQYF. The CDR3 coding sequence is TGTGCCAGCAGCCAGGCGACTAGAGATACGCAGTATTTT.

The chain has TRBV19 and TRBJ2-3; TRBD1 agrees at 9 bases. V dropped 7 bases and J dropped 3; count of bases not matched to a gene: 5. Germline V CDR1 and CDR2: LNHDA, SQIVND (reference sequence). The CDR3 spans 14 residues. CDR3 nucleotides: TGTGCCAGTACTTCCGGACAGGGGACAGATACGCAGTATTTT. Its protein is CASTSGQGTDTQYF. Combining the CDR3 with reference TRBV19 and TRBJ2-3 gives the whole variable domain DGGITQSPKYLFRKEGQNVTLSCEQNLNHDAMYWYRQDPGQGLRLIYYSQIVNDFQKGDIAEGYSVSREKKESFPLTVTSAQKNPTAFYLCASTSGQGTDTQYFGPGTRLTVL.

This clone appeared once. The gene calls are TRBV6-6 and TRBJ1-1; D unclear. The CDR3 has 14 residues. From germline, CDR1 is MNHNY and CDR2 SVGAGI (reference sequence). V lost 0 bases, J lost 0 bases, and 5 bases lay in between. CDR3 sequence reads: CASSYSEVNTEAFF. The CDR3 bases are TGTGCCAGCAGTTACTCAGAGGTGAACACTGAAGCTTTCTTT.

The chain recombines TRBV24-1 with TRBJ2-1; weak D call: TRBD2 (7 bases). The V end was cut by 7 bases, the J end by 2 bases, with 11 bases between. CDR1 and CDR2 from the germline V gene are KGHDR and SFDVKD. The CDR3 length is 14 residues. The CDR3, as DNA: TGTGCCACCAGAGGGGGGGGACCCTACAATGAGCAGTTCTTC. Amino acid sequence: CATRGGGPYNEQFF.

V usage is TRBV7-3 and J usage is TRBJ1-1, with D tentatively TRBD1 (6 bases). The CDR3 spans 16 residues. V lost 4 bases to trimming and J lost 0 bases, with 15 bases between them. Looked up from germline, CDR1 is SGHTA and CDR2 is FQGTGA. CDR3 in DNA: TGTGCCAGCAGCTATGGGGGGGCAGGAATGAACACTGAAGCTTTCTTT. Its translation is CASSYGGAGMNTEAFF.

V and J are TRBV30 and TRBJ1-1, with D perhaps matching TRBD1 (5 bases). Germline assignment: CDR1 GTSNPN and CDR2 SVGIG (reference sequence). The length of the CDR3 is 14 residues. V lost 3 bases, J lost 4 bases, and 15 bases lay in between. DNA for the CDR3: TGTGCCTGGAGGGGGGGTTATGGCGGCACTGAAGCTTTCTTT. Amino acids: CAWRGGYGGTEAFF.

V gene TRBV11-2 combines with J gene TRBJ2-7; weak D call: TRBD2 (6 bases). The CDR3 contains 17 residues. Trimming stripped 5 bases from V and 0 bases from J, with 20 bases between. Per germline, CDR1 SGHAT and CDR2 FQNNGV. This chain's CDR3 is CASSPTGRGISSYEQYV. CDR3 coding DNA: TGTGCCAGCAGCCCGACCGGGCGCGGGATAAGCTCCTACGAGCAGTACGTC.

V usage is TRBV6-2 or TRBV6-3 and J usage is TRBJ2-1; 9 nucleotides match TRBD1. Unmatched junction bases numbered 14, after V lost 2 bases and J lost 9 bases. Looked up from germline, CDR1 is MNHEY and CDR2 is SVGEGT. The CDR3 runs to 17 residues. The CDR3 sequence: CASSYPYRGLRTPEQFF. CDR3 in DNA: TGTGCCAGCAGTTACCCTTACAGGGGGCTCCGCACGCCTGAGCAGTTCTTC.

V gene TRBV7-9 combines with J gene TRBJ2-1; possible D gene TRBD2, 5 bases. The V gene lost 2 bases and the J gene lost 0 bases, with 11 bases spanning the gap. The germline V gene has CDR1 SEHNR and CDR2 FQNEAQ (reference sequence). This CDR3 contains 16 residues. The CDR3 here is CASSLFRSGSYNEQFF. The DNA of the CDR3 is TGTGCCAGCAGCTTATTCAGGAGCGGCTCCTACAATGAGCAGTTCTTC.

V is TRBV19 and J is TRBJ2-5, with TRBD1 as a possible D gene (7 bases). V dropped 7 bases and J dropped 2 bases, with 17 bases sitting between them. This CDR3 is 15 amino acids long. Germline values: CDR1 LNHDA, CDR2 SQIVND (reference sequence). The CDR3 coding sequence is TGTGCCAGTATGAGACAGGGAGGTGCGCAAGAGACCCAGTACTTC. This sequence encodes CASMRQGGAQETQYF.

The rearrangement links TRBV9 to TRBJ2-2; 7 positions agree with TRBD2. The CDR3 sequence is 16 residues long. Germline assignment: CDR1 SGDLS and CDR2 YYNGEE. The V segment lost 1 base and the J segment 1 base; nucleotides outside the gene matches: 4. CDR3 sequence (DNA): TGTGCCAGCAGCGTATTCCTAGCGGTGAACACCGGGGAGCTGTTTTTT. Its protein product is CASSVFLAVNTGELFF.